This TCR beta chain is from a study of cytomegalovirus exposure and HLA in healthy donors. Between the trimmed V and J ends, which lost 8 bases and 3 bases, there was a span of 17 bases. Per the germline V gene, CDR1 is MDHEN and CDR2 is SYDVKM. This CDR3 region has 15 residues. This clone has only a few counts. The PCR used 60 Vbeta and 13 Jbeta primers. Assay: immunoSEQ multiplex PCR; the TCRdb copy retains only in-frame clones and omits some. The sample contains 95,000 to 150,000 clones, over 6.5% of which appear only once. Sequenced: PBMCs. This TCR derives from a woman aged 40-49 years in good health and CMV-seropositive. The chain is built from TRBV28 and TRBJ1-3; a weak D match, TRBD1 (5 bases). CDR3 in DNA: TGTGCCAGCGGGGGGGGAGATCTCCGTGGAAACACCATATATTTT. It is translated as CASGGGDLRGNTIYF. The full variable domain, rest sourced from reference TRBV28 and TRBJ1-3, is DVKVTQSSRYLVKRTGEKVFLECVQDMDHENMFWYRQDPGLGLRLIYFSYDVKMKEKGDIPEGYSVSREKKERFSLILESASTNQTSMYLCASGGGDLRGNTIYFGEGSWLTVV.